One sample yielded the 21 T cell receptor beta chains listed below, sequenced in a study of CD8+CD57+ T cells in acquired aplastic anemia. Only patients with CD8+CD57+ cell expansion on flow cytometry were chosen for sequencing. Investigators profiled TCR beta VDJ and CDR3 from genomic DNA template. TCRdb passed the reads through MiXCR, listing each CDR3 protein once. The table includes 210,000 or so distinct CDR3 sequences, about half detected once. Sequences were obtained from sorted CD4+, CD8+, or CD8+CD57+ T cells (not recorded which) from PBMCs. These TCRs come from a human donor with aplastic anemia.

Remarks on this clonotype: One end of the junction varies from germline; a read error may be responsible. The chain uses TRBV25-1 and TRBJ1-5, with D perhaps matching TRBD1 (6 bases). This CDR3 has 13 amino acids. CDR1 is MGHDK, CDR2 SYGVNS, per germline. CDR3 sequence: CASSQQGAQPQHF. The CDR3 DNA reads TGCGCCAGCAGTCAACAGGGAGCTCAGCCCCAGCATTTT.

The chain employs TRBV19 and TRBJ2-5, with 9 bases fitting TRBD2. The CDR3 is 20 amino acids. J was trimmed by 2 bases and V by 5 bases; bases with no gene match: 21. Germline loops: CDR1 LNHDA, CDR2 SQIVND (reference sequence). The CDR3 reads CASSPRFPGLASTVQETQYF. CDR3 coding DNA: TGTGCCAGTAGTCCCCGGTTCCCGGGACTAGCCTCAACCGTACAAGAGACCCAGTACTTC.

A few counts support this clonotype. J is TRBJ2-5 and V is TRBV11-2, with D maybe TRBD1 (6 bases). The J call may be mistaken, given a closer DNA end match to TRBJ2-7. The CDR3 loop spans 18 amino acids. CDR1 is SGHAT, CDR2 FQNNGV, per germline. Here the CDR3 reads CASSLGGQGRLSSYEQYF. The CDR3 DNA reads TGTGCCAGCAGCTTAGGGGGGCAGGGACGGCTCTCCTCCTACGAGCAGTACTTC.

A remark on this clonotype: A much larger clone lies a single base off, so this may be a read error. The CDR3 region has the DNA TGTGCCGGTAGTATCCCTGACAGGGGGCACACTGAAGCTTTCTTT. This encodes CAGSIPDRGHTEAFF. This sequence joins TRBV19 and TRBJ1-1; TRBD1 agrees at 10 bases. The CDR3 is 15 residues long. Germline CDR1 reads LNHDA; CDR2 reads SQIVND (reference sequence).

V and J are TRBV10-3 and TRBJ1-6, with TRBD1 matching over 7 bases. From germline, CDR1 is ENHRY and CDR2 SYGVKD. The CDR3 contains 14 residues. Trimming cost V 6 bases and J 5 bases; bases outside gene matches: 4. Written as DNA, the CDR3 is TGTGCCATCAGGAACGGACAGGATAATTCACCCCTCCACTTT. The encoded protein is CAIRNGQDNSPLHF.

This clonotype was counted between two and nine times. The chain combines TRBV29-1 with TRBJ2-1, with D perhaps TRBD1 or TRBD2 (5 bases each). CDR1 and CDR2 from the germline V gene are SQVTM and ANQGSEA. There are 15 residues in the CDR3. The V gene lost 5 bases and the J gene lost 8 bases, with 22 bases spanning the gap. CDR3 nucleotides: TGCAGCGTTCCCGTGGTAGGGACCCTTAGGGATGAGCAGTTCTTC. This gives the protein CSVPVVGTLRDEQFF.

This clonotype was counted between two and nine times. CDR3 nucleotides: TGTGCCAGCAGTTTAGGGGGCGCGGATAATGAGCAGTTCTTC. It encodes CASSLGGADNEQFF. The chain joins TRBV28 to TRBJ2-1; D is possibly TRBD1 (6 bases). The V and J ends lost 2 bases and 7 bases respectively, with 12 bases between them. The CDR3 has 14 amino acids. Germline V gene lookup returns CDR1 MDHEN and CDR2 SYDVKM. Full variable domain (missing parts from reference TRBV28 and TRBJ2-1): DVKVTQSSRYLVKRTGEKVFLECVQDMDHENMFWYRQDPGLGLRLIYFSYDVKMKEKGDIPEGYSVSREKKERFSLILESASTNQTSMYLCASSLGGADNEQFFGPGTRLTVL.

This clonotype was recorded many times. V usage is TRBV7-9 and J usage is TRBJ2-5, with 7 nucleotides matching TRBD2. V trimming: 0 bases; J trimming: 5 bases; junction bases outside the gene matches: 3. The CDR3 has 14 residues. CDR1 is SEHNR, CDR2 FQNEAQ, per germline (reference sequence). The CDR3 loop reads CASSLALGGETQYF. The CDR3 DNA is TGTGCCAGCAGCTTAGCGTTGGGAGGGGAGACCCAGTACTTC.

The chain recombines TRBV19 with TRBJ1-2; D remains unclear. Germline V gene lookup returns CDR1 LNHDA and CDR2 SQIVND (reference sequence). This CDR3 is built from 12 residues. V was pared by 7 bases and J by 0 bases, with 6 bases between. The CDR3 nucleotides read TGTGCCAGTAAATGGGCTAACTATGGCTACACCTTC. It encodes CASKWANYGYTF.

The rearrangement uses TRBV7-3 and TRBJ1-1; D remains unclear. The CDR3 covers 13 residues. The germline V gene has CDR1 SGHTA and CDR2 FQGTGA. Trimming cost V 4 bases and J 1 base, with 7 bases left between them. The CDR3 sequence is CASSSPGNTEAFF. CDR3 bases: TGTGCCAGCAGCTCACCGGGGAACACTGAAGCTTTCTTT.

V is TRBV19 and J is TRBJ2-7; 10 bases fit TRBD1. This CDR3 is 13 amino acids long. Germline-derived CDR1 and CDR2 are LNHDA and SQIVND (reference sequence). V lost 7 bases, J lost 7 bases, and 7 bases stayed unmatched. CDR3 bases: TGTGCCAGTAACCCGGGACAGGGGTTGGAGCAGTACTTC. It encodes CASNPGQGLEQYF.

The chain uses TRBV7-3 and TRBJ2-3; TRBD2 matches 9 bases. The junction had 7 bases not matched to a gene; V was cut back by 5 bases and J by 4 bases. Germline CDR1 reads SGHTA; CDR2 reads FQGTGA. This CDR3 is built from 15 residues. The DNA for the CDR3 is TGTGCCAGCAGCCGCGCGGGGGGGGTCGCAGATACGCAGTATTTT. The encoded protein is CASSRAGGVADTQYF.

This rearrangement joins TRBV7-2 to TRBJ2-7; no definite D call. The V gene lost 4 bases and the J gene lost 2 bases, with 6 bases spanning the gap. This CDR3 contains 12 residues. Looked up from germline, CDR1 is SGHTA and CDR2 is FQGNSA. The CDR3 sequence: CASSSLTYEQYF. The DNA for the CDR3 is TGTGCCAGCAGCTCACTAACCTACGAGCAGTACTTC.

Ten or more counts support this clonotype. The chain joins TRBV7-2 to TRBJ2-2; 7 bases agree with TRBD2. This CDR3 comprises 17 residues. The ends lost 4 bases at V and 1 base at J; junction bases unmatched: 9. CDR1 SGHTA and CDR2 FQGNSA come from the germline V gene. The CDR3 DNA reads as TGTGCCAGCAGCTCCAAGGGACGCGGGGGGAACACCGGGGAGCTGTTTTTT. Its translation is CASSSKGRGGNTGELFF.

This clonotype showed up many times. This sequence joins TRBV2 and TRBJ2-3; perhaps D is TRBD1 or TRBD2 (5 bases each). Germline values: CDR1 SNHLY, CDR2 FYNNEI. This CDR3 region has 15 residues. V was pared by 6 bases and J by 2 bases, with 15 bases between. Here the CDR3 DNA reads TGTGCCAGCAGACTAGATGACAGCTACACAGATACGCAGTATTTT. It codes for CASRLDDSYTDTQYF.

As concerns this clonotype: This may arise from a read error, as a much more abundant clone is one base away. The chain has TRBV6-4 and TRBJ2-5; TRBD2 matches at 11 bases. The CDR3 sequence is 15 residues long. Germline V CDR1 and CDR2: MRHNA, SNTAGT. With V trimmed by 3 bases and J by 5 bases, 5 bases remained unmatched. CDR3 protein: CASSEASGGMETQYF. CDR3 coding DNA: TGTGCCAGCAGTGAGGCTAGCGGGGGGATGGAGACCCAGTACTTC.

This chain connects TRBV6-6 to TRBJ1-6; TRBD1 matches at 9 bases. Germline V gene data show CDR1 as MNHNY and CDR2 as SVGAGI (reference sequence). V shed 5 bases, J shed 6 bases, and the junction held 5 bases outside the gene matches. CDR3 length equals 15 residues. CDR3: CASSESTGGNSPLHF. CDR3 sequence (DNA): TGTGCCAGCAGTGAGTCGACAGGGGGTAATTCACCCCTCCACTTT.

The chain uses TRBV3-2 and TRBJ2-7; the table gives TRBD1 as D, unverified against the DNA. TRBV3-2 corresponds to a pseudogene. This CDR3 comprises 11 residues. CDR3 sequence: CASSPEDSQYF. The DNA for the CDR3 is TGTGCCAGCAGCCCCGAGGACAGTCAGTACTTC.

This clonotype was found a few times. The rearrangement links TRBV10-3 to TRBJ1-2, with D maybe TRBD1 (5 bases). V was clipped by 3 bases and J by 5 bases, with 13 bases between them. Germline assignment: CDR1 ENHRY and CDR2 SYGVKD. The CDR3 contains 14 residues. This chain's CDR3 is CAISDRVPDYGYTF. The CDR3 DNA sequence: TGTGCCATCAGTGACAGGGTTCCTGATTATGGCTACACCTTC.

On this clonotype: The germline gene is not matched at one end of the junction; a read error may be the cause. The J gene is TRBJ1-1, the V gene TRBV15, with D unresolved. The CDR3 runs to 14 residues. Germline V lookup: CDR1 LNHNV, CDR2 YYDKDF (reference sequence). CDR3 loop: CAASRGEPNTEASF. The CDR3 nucleotides are TGTGCCGCCAGCAGAGGAGAGCCGAACACTGAAGCTTCCTTT. Full variable domain (outside the CDR3, taken from reference TRBV15 and TRBJ1-1): DAMVIQNPRYQVTQFGKPVTLSCSQTLNHNVMYWYQQKSSQAPKLLFHYYDKDFNNEADTPDNFQSRRPNTSFCFLDIRSPGLGDTAMYLCAASRGEPNTEASFGQGTRLTVV.

This clonotype was seen ten or more times. The chain uses TRBV20-1 and TRBJ1-1; D call uncertain. Between the trimmed V and J ends, which lost 2 bases and 3 bases, there was a span of 7 bases. The germline V gene has CDR1 DFQATT and CDR2 SNEGSKA (reference sequence). The CDR3 is made up of 12 amino acids. CDR3 amino acids: CSARKMDTEAFF. The CDR3 DNA sequence: TGCAGTGCTAGAAAAATGGACACTGAAGCTTTCTTT.